These 20 T cell receptor beta chains were all obtained from the same sample, sequenced in a study of blood T cells in healthy people across ages. Alongside a J-beta primer mix, a sample-barcoded 5' primer served in a second PCR lasting about 7 to 12 cycles. TCRdb re-derived calls from the 5' RACE reads in MiXCR, one entry per CDR3 protein. This sample has 720,000 or so distinct CDR3 sequences, with around 41% found just once. What was sequenced was blood. These receptors came from a man older than 75 in good health.

This rearrangement joins TRBV18 to TRBJ2-5, with 10 bases lining up with TRBD2. V trimming: 3 bases; J trimming: 2 bases; junction bases outside the gene matches: 6. CDR3 length equals 16 residues. Germline V gene sequence: CDR1 KGHSH, CDR2 LQKENI. CDR3 protein: CASSPPGLAFQETQYF. CDR3 bases: TGTGCCAGCTCACCGCCGGGACTAGCGTTTCAAGAGACCCAGTACTTC.

This chain uses TRBV7-8 with TRBJ1-6, with D uncertain. This CDR3 is 14 amino acids long. The V gene's germline CDR1 is SGHVS and CDR2 FQNEAQ. V lost 1 base, J lost 4 bases, and 5 bases lay in between. CDR3 coding DNA: TGTGCCAGCAGCTTAGGTGGTTATAATTCACCCCTCCACTTT. The encoded protein is CASSLGGYNSPLHF.

The sample holds a few counts of this clonotype. The CDR3 DNA is TGTGCCAGCAAGGGCTCAGGGACCGGTTCACCCCTCCACTTT. The encoded protein is CASKGSGTGSPLHF. The chain has TRBV3-1 and TRBJ1-6; D might be TRBD1 (5 bases). The CDR3 consists of 14 residues. V was shortened by 7 bases and J by 9 bases, with 16 bases between the two germline ends. Germline assignment: CDR1 LGHDT and CDR2 YNNKEL (reference sequence). Full variable domain (remainder filled in from reference TRBV3-1 and TRBJ1-6): DTAVSQTPKYLVTQMGNDKSIKCEQNLGHDTMYWYKQDSKKFLKIMFSYNNKELIINETVPNRFSPKSPDKAHLNLHINSLELGDSAVYFCASKGSGTGSPLHFGNGTRLTVT.

The rearrangement links TRBV7-6 to TRBJ2-5, with D hard to call. Germline-derived CDR1 and CDR2 are SGHVS and FNYEAQ. The CDR3 is made up of 14 amino acids. The germline V and J ends were trimmed by 4 bases and 2 bases, with 11 bases remaining between them. The CDR3 sequence: CASSSLASQETQYF. Written as DNA, the CDR3 is TGTGCCAGCAGCTCCCTCGCATCACAAGAGACCCAGTACTTC.

This clonotype has more than one count but fewer than ten. J is TRBJ2-3 and V is TRBV9; D is unclear. The V and J ends lost 0 bases and 6 bases respectively, with 11 bases between them. CDR1 and CDR2 (germline): SGDLS, YYNGEE. This CDR3 spans 14 amino acids. CDR3 DNA sequence: TGTGCCAGCAGCGTAGGGGATTCCCTGGATACGCAGTATTTT. Its protein product is CASSVGDSLDTQYF.

This clonotype has only a few counts. A read error may explain this, as a much larger clone is one base away. J is TRBJ2-2 and V is TRBV4-2, with 12 bases identical to TRBD2. This CDR3 comprises 17 residues. Germline loops: CDR1 LGHNA, CDR2 YNFKEQ. CDR3 loop: CASSRQTSGSPTRELFF. The CDR3 DNA follows: TGTGCCAGCAGCCGACAGACTAGCGGGAGCCCCACCAGGGAGCTGTTTTTT.

As regards this clonotype: A junction boundary mismatches the germline segment, possibly from a read error. J is TRBJ2-6 and V is TRBV7-7; D may correspond to TRBD1 or TRBD2 (5 bases each). The CDR3 sequence is 16 residues long. From germline, CDR1 is SSHAT and CDR2 FNYEAQ (reference sequence). CDR3 amino acids: CASSPRTQSGANVPTF. Written as DNA, the CDR3 is TGTGCTAGCAGCCCTAGGACTCAATCTGGGGCCAACGTCCCGACTTTC.

The chain combines TRBV6-2 or TRBV6-3 with TRBJ2-5, with no clear D. The germline gives CDR1 MNHEY, CDR2 SVGEGT. CDR3 size: 12 residues. V lost 2 bases, J lost 11 bases, and 12 bases lay in between. CDR3 amino acids: CASSYTSYKQYF. DNA of the CDR3: TGTGCCAGCAGTTACACCTCCTACAAGCAGTACTTC.

This clonotype was picked up a small number of times. This chain joins TRBV29-1 and TRBJ2-6, with D maybe TRBD2 (6 bases). Germline loops: CDR1 SQVTM, CDR2 ANQGSEA. Trimming took off 4 bases at V and 1 base at J, with 11 bases between the two ends. The CDR3 is made up of 15 amino acids. CDR3 region: CSVGPGGSGANVLTF. The CDR3, as DNA: TGCAGCGTTGGTCCAGGAGGGTCTGGGGCCAACGTCCTGACTTTC.

This clonotype was detected a few times. The chain combines TRBV20-1 with TRBJ2-7, with D possibly matching TRBD2 (7 bases). V was clipped by 1 base and J by 0 bases, with 16 bases between them. The CDR3 has 16 residues. CDR1 and CDR2 from the germline V gene are DFQATT and SNEGSKA (reference sequence). CDR3 bases: TGCAGTGCTAGAGGAGGGGGGAGGGCGTACTCCTACGAGCAGTACTTC. Its translation is CSARGGGRAYSYEQYF.

The chain combines TRBV4-2 with TRBJ1-2; no clear D. This CDR3 has 14 residues. CDR1 and CDR2 from the germline V gene are LGHNA and YNFKEQ. Trimming took off 2 bases at V and 0 bases at J, with 7 bases between the two ends. The CDR3 loop is CASSQFSPNYGYTF. Written as DNA, the CDR3 is TGTGCCAGCAGCCAATTTTCCCCTAACTATGGCTACACCTTC.

This clonotype was picked up a small number of times. V gene TRBV20-1 combines with J gene TRBJ2-4, with D possibly being TRBD1 (5 bases). The CDR3 is made up of 16 amino acids. The germline V gene encodes CDR1 DFQATT and CDR2 SNEGSKA (reference sequence). Trimming shortened V by 3 bases and J by 3 bases, and 18 bases separated the two germline ends. DNA for the CDR3: TGCAGTGCTAGGGGCGGCCAGGGCGAGTACAAAAACATTCAGTACTTC. Amino acids: CSARGGQGEYKNIQYF.

There are a few counts of this clonotype. The rearrangement links TRBV20-1 to TRBJ2-5, with D possibly being TRBD1 (5 bases). The V gene lost 7 bases and the J gene lost 5 bases, with 14 bases spanning the gap. CDR1 and CDR2 from the germline V gene are DFQATT and SNEGSKA (reference sequence). CDR3 length: 12 amino acids. The CDR3 reads CSVPQGSETQYF. The CDR3 DNA is TGCAGTGTCCCGCAGGGAAGTGAGACCCAGTACTTC.

This clonotype was detected many times. The V and J genes are TRBV12-3 or TRBV12-4 and TRBJ2-7; 7 bases line up with TRBD1. Unmatched junction bases numbered 14, after V lost 5 bases and J lost 4 bases. The CDR3 contains 16 residues. This chain's CDR3 is CASSPHNPGQKYEQYF. CDR3 nucleotide sequence: TGTGCCAGCAGTCCCCATAACCCGGGACAGAAGTACGAGCAGTACTTC.

The chain couples TRBV7-6 to TRBJ2-5; 7 bases align to TRBD2. In germline, CDR1 is SGHVS, CDR2 FNYEAQ. The V and J ends lost 5 bases and 1 base, in that order; junction bases with no gene match: 4. This CDR3 contains 14 residues. CDR3 coding DNA: TGTGCCAGCAGCGTACAGCGGGGCCAAGAGACCCAGTACTTC. Translation: CASSVQRGQETQYF.

This clonotype turned up a few times. The chain combines TRBV11-2 with TRBJ2-3; 10 bases align to TRBD1. Germline CDR1 and CDR2: SGHAT and FQNNGV. This CDR3 has 17 residues. Germline trimming cut 5 bases from V and 4 bases from J; bases unmatched to any gene: 12. The CDR3 DNA reads TGTGCCAGCAGCAGCACCGACAGGGGGCGGATTGCAGATACGCAGTATTTT. It is translated as CASSSTDRGRIADTQYF. The whole variable domain, filled in from reference TRBV11-2 and TRBJ2-3, reads EAGVAQSPRYKIIEKRQSVAFWCNPISGHATLYWYQQILGQGPKLLIQFQNNGVVDDSQLPKDRFSAERLKGVDSTLKIQPAKLEDSAVYLCASSSTDRGRIADTQYFGPGTRLTVL.

This clonotype was picked up many times. The V call is TRBV7-2, the J call TRBJ2-4; D not resolved. The CDR3 loop spans 21 amino acids. The V end lost 5 bases, the J end lost 1 base, and 30 bases lay between the germline ends. The germline gives CDR1 SGHTA, CDR2 FQGNSA. The CDR3 sequence: CASSPPPASLQATEAKNIQYF. Written as DNA, the CDR3 is TGTGCCAGCAGCCCACCGCCCGCCTCCCTTCAGGCCACGGAGGCCAAAAACATTCAGTACTTC.

This clonotype was seen more than once but under ten times. DNA for the CDR3: TGCAGCGTTGGACGTCTACGCTCCTACAATGAGCAGTTCTTC. Its translation is CSVGRLRSYNEQFF. The chain uses TRBV29-1 and TRBJ2-1; D gene ambiguous. The CDR3 has 14 residues. Per germline, CDR1 SQVTM and CDR2 ANQGSEA. Trimming left V 4 bases short and J 0 bases short, with 10 bases between.

This chain links TRBV6-6 with TRBJ1-6; tentatively, D is TRBD1 (5 bases). V lost 7 bases and J lost 7, with 14 bases in between. The CDR3 covers 14 residues. Germline V gives CDR1 MNHNY, CDR2 SVGAGI (reference sequence). The CDR3 here is CASTLGPQNSPLHF. The CDR3 DNA reads TGTGCCAGCACCCTGGGACCGCAGAATTCACCCCTCCACTTT.

The rearrangement uses TRBV5-1 and TRBJ2-1, with 9 positions matching TRBD1. The J call could be wrong; TRBJ2-7 is a better fit for the DNA end. Germline CDR1 reads SGHRS; CDR2 reads YFSETQ. The CDR3 loop spans 16 amino acids. As DNA, the CDR3 is TGCGCCAGCAGCTTTTCGGGACAGGGTTTCTACAATGAGCAGTACTTC. This encodes CASSFSGQGFYNEQYF.